The 6 T cell receptor beta chains in this list originate from one sample, sequenced in a study of T cells after yellow fever vaccination. TCRdb ran MiXCR on the 5' RACE reads and lists one entry per CDR3 protein. In the table there are approximately 340,000 distinct CDR3 sequences, 7.5% to 9% of which are singletons. Specimen: PBMCs, collected on the day of the first yellow fever vaccination. These receptors came from a man younger than 35 who received the YFV17D yellow fever vaccine.

V is TRBV5-5 and J is TRBJ2-7, with TRBD1 identical over 7 bases. CDR3 length: 14 amino acids. V was clipped by 2 bases and J by 1 base; unmatched bases: 3. Germline lookup yields CDR1 SGHKS and CDR2 YYEKEE (reference sequence). This chain's CDR3 is CASSFWDSSYEQYV. The CDR3 nucleotides are TGTGCCAGCAGCTTTTGGGACAGTTCCTACGAGCAGTACGTC.

The J gene is TRBJ1-1, the V gene TRBV6-2 or TRBV6-3; 7 bases agree with TRBD1. Trimming removed 1 base from V and 4 bases from J; junction bases left unmatched: 6. The CDR3 extends over 15 amino acids. The germline V gene has CDR1 MNHEY and CDR2 SVGEGT. In DNA form, the CDR3 reads TGTGCCAGCAGTTACTTCTCAGGGGGAACCACTGAAGCTTTCTTT. Encoded protein: CASSYFSGGTTEAFF.

CDR3 amino acids: CASRPTGPQTQYF. As DNA, the CDR3 is TGTGCCAGCAGACCGACAGGGCCCCAGACCCAGTACTTC. The chain uses TRBV12-3 or TRBV12-4 and TRBJ2-5; 7 bases are shared with TRBD1. The CDR3 runs 13 residues. The V and J ends lost 6 bases and 6 bases, in that order; junction bases with no gene match: 7.

This clonotype appeared a few times. The rearrangement joins TRBV7-9 to TRBJ2-7; D remains unclear. The germline V gene has CDR1 SEHNR and CDR2 FQNEAQ (reference sequence). V lost 5 bases, J lost 0 bases, and 11 bases lay in between. The CDR3 runs 14 residues. The CDR3 region is CASSPFTRSYEQYF. In nucleotides, the CDR3 is TGTGCCAGCAGCCCATTCACCCGCTCCTACGAGCAGTACTTC.

The V gene is TRBV5-6, the J gene TRBJ1-5, with D maybe TRBD1 (5 bases). With 4 bases removed from V and 3 bases from J, the gap between germline ends came to 14 bases. The CDR3 length is 15 residues. Germline values: CDR1 SGHDT, CDR2 YYEEEE. CDR3 loop: CASSEMARDNQPQHF. Here the CDR3 DNA reads TGTGCCAGCAGCGAGATGGCCAGGGACAATCAGCCCCAGCATTTT. The variable domain in full, with the rest retrieved from reference TRBV5-6 and TRBJ1-5, is DAGVTQSPTHLIKTRGQQVTLRCSPKSGHDTVSWYQQALGQGPQFIFQYYEEEERQRGNFPDRFSGHQFPNYSSELNVNALLLGDSALYLCASSEMARDNQPQHFGDGTRLSIL.

This clonotype showed up many times. The chain recombines TRBV5-1 with TRBJ2-5; the match to TRBD2 covers 9 bases. From germline, CDR1 is SGHRS and CDR2 YFSETQ. The V gene end was trimmed by 2 bases and the J gene end by 0 bases; junction bases not matched to a gene: 5. The CDR3 contains 16 residues. The CDR3 sequence: CASSFFRGGDQETQYF. CDR3 in DNA: TGCGCCAGCAGCTTCTTTCGCGGGGGGGACCAAGAGACCCAGTACTTC. Full variable domain (rest looked up from reference TRBV5-1 and TRBJ2-5): KAGVTQTPRYLIKTRGQQVTLSCSPISGHRSVSWYQQTPGQGLQFLFEYFSETQRNKGNFPGRFSGRQFSNSRSEMNVSTLELGDSALYLCASSFFRGGDQETQYFGPGTRLLVL.